Shown below are 32 T cell receptor beta chains from a single sample sequenced in a study of T cell repertoires in cytomegalovirus infection. These receptors have no identified antigens. TCRdb called the reads again in MiXCR, with one record for every CDR3 protein. The profile shows about 900,000 distinct CDR3 sequences, more than 25% of them singletons. The specimen was cultured CD8+ T cells from PBMCs, collected from culture after CMV antigen stimulation. The receptors stem from a human donor in good health (CMV status not recorded). Some clones in this sample may be carry-over from other donors' samples.

This clonotype has just a few counts. The chain joins TRBV5-5 to TRBJ2-7; either TRBD1 or TRBD2 may fit D (5 bases each). CDR1 and CDR2 (germline): SGHKS, YYEKEE (reference sequence). The V end lost 2 bases, the J end lost 1 base, and 13 bases lay between the germline ends. The CDR3 loop spans 15 amino acids. In DNA, the CDR3 is TGTGCCAGCAGCTTTGAGGGGCTTGGGTCCTACGAGCAGTACTTC. It translates to CASSFEGLGSYEQYF.

V and J are TRBV20-1 and TRBJ2-5, with D unresolved. From germline, CDR1 is DFQATT and CDR2 SNEGSKA (reference sequence). V was clipped by 0 bases and J by 5 bases, with 13 bases between them. The CDR3 consists of 14 residues. The CDR3 spells CSARDLVNKETQYF. In DNA, the CDR3 is TGCAGTGCTAGAGATTTGGTTAACAAGGAGACCCAGTACTTC.

The chain joins TRBV19 to TRBJ1-1; D not certain. With 4 bases removed from V and 0 bases from J, the gap between germline ends came to 9 bases. CDR3 length equals 14 residues. Germline CDR1 is LNHDA and CDR2 is SQIVND (reference sequence). CDR3 nucleotide sequence: TGTGCCAGTAGTAGTGACACCGTGAACACTGAAGCTTTCTTT. Residues: CASSSDTVNTEAFF.

This clonotype occurred a few times. The J gene is TRBJ2-7, the V gene TRBV7-9; tentative D call: TRBD2 (5 bases). The ends were cut back, 5 bases at V and 2 bases at J, with 19 bases in the middle. Germline lookup yields CDR1 SEHNR and CDR2 FQNEAQ (reference sequence). This CDR3 contains 16 residues. The CDR3 region has the DNA TGTGCCAGCAGCCTCCTTACTTACGGGGAACCCTACGAGCAGTACTTC. Translated, it gives CASSLLTYGEPYEQYF.

The gene calls are TRBV6-2 or TRBV6-3 and TRBJ2-1; tentative D call: TRBD2 (7 bases). V shed 0 bases and J shed 0 bases, with 12 bases lying between them. CDR1 MNHEY and CDR2 SVGEGT come from the germline V gene. The CDR3 contains 17 residues. The DNA for the CDR3 is TGTGCCAGCAGTTACTCGACGCGGGGGCCCTCCTACAATGAGCAGTTCTTC. Amino acids: CASSYSTRGPSYNEQFF.

On this clonotype: A junction end diverges from the germline sequence, so it may reflect a read error. V is TRBV5-6 and J is TRBJ2-1, with D uncertain. Germline V gives CDR1 SGHDT, CDR2 YYEEEE. CDR3 length: 15 residues. In nucleotides, the CDR3 is TGTGCCAGCAGGTTGGCCACAGATCCCTACAATGAGCAGTTCTTC. Its translation is CASRLATDPYNEQFF.

V is TRBV27 and J is TRBJ2-2; a weak D match, TRBD1 (6 bases). V lost 5 bases and J 4 bases, leaving 11 bases between the germline ends. Germline CDR1 MNHEY, CDR2 SMNVEV (reference sequence). This CDR3 has 14 residues. The CDR3 sequence is CASSQGSRTGELFF. The CDR3 bases are TGTGCCAGCAGTCAGGGGAGTCGCACCGGGGAGCTGTTTTTT.

This chain links TRBV7-6 with TRBJ1-2, with 9 bases fitting TRBD1. CDR1 is SGHVS and CDR2 is FNYEAQ in the germline V gene. The CDR3 has 14 residues. The V and J ends lost 5 bases and 3 bases, in that order; junction bases with no gene match: 4. CDR3 in amino acids: CASSHRTGDYGYTF. CDR3 in DNA: TGTGCCAGCAGCCACCGGACAGGGGACTATGGCTACACCTTC.

This clonotype was picked up one time. This chain uses TRBV9 with TRBJ2-6; D gene ambiguous. Germline CDR1 is SGDLS and CDR2 is YYNGEE. V was cut by 1 base and J by 0 bases, with 5 bases left in between. The CDR3 runs to 15 residues. Here the CDR3 reads CASSVWGSGANVLTF. In DNA form, the CDR3 reads TGTGCCAGCAGCGTATGGGGCTCTGGGGCCAACGTCCTGACTTTC.

The V and J genes are TRBV7-6 and TRBJ2-5, with D possibly called TRBD1 or TRBD2 (5 bases each). The CDR3 is 15 amino acids. V lost 5 bases and J lost 5, with 18 bases in between. CDR1 and CDR2 from the germline V gene are SGHVS and FNYEAQ. This CDR3 reads CASSPIPGPRETQYF. Here the CDR3 DNA reads TGTGCCAGCAGCCCCATCCCGGGGCCTAGGGAGACCCAGTACTTC.

In its sample, this clonotype was seen a few times. The chain carries TRBV29-1 and TRBJ2-7; the match to TRBD1 covers 8 bases. The CDR3 loop spans 11 amino acids. CDR1 is SQVTM and CDR2 is ANQGSEA in the germline V gene. V lost 4 bases to trimming and J lost 6 bases; unmatched junction nucleotides: 2. CDR3 protein: CSVGQGSEQYV. The CDR3 coding sequence is TGCAGCGTTGGACAGGGGTCCGAGCAGTACGTC.

The genes are TRBV12-3 or TRBV12-4 and TRBJ2-3; 13 nucleotides line up with TRBD2. The CDR3 extends over 17 amino acids. Trimming cost V 6 bases and J 0 bases; bases outside gene matches: 6. The CDR3 loop reads CASRGLAGTASTDTQYF. In DNA form, the CDR3 reads TGTGCCAGCAGGGGACTAGCGGGGACAGCTAGCACAGATACGCAGTATTTT.

This clonotype has just a few counts. The rearrangement joins TRBV15 to TRBJ1-1; no definite D call. The CDR3 runs to 15 residues. Trimming left V 0 bases short and J 0 bases short, with 8 bases between. Germline CDR1 reads LNHNV; CDR2 reads YYDKDF (reference sequence). Written as DNA, the CDR3 is TGTGCCACCAGCAGAGATAAGGGATTGAACACTGAAGCTTTCTTT. It is translated as CATSRDKGLNTEAFF.

The rearrangement uses TRBV7-6 and TRBJ2-5; D not certain. CDR1 and CDR2 from the germline V gene are SGHVS and FNYEAQ. V lost 5 bases to trimming and J lost 5 bases, with 18 bases between them. The CDR3 extends over 15 amino acids. CDR3 nucleotide sequence: TGTGCCAGCAGCGATCGGACCGATCCGGAGGAGACCCAGTACTTC. This codes for CASSDRTDPEETQYF.

The chain carries TRBV27 and TRBJ2-7; the match to TRBD1 covers 9 bases. V shed 5 bases, J shed 4 bases, and the junction held 6 bases outside the gene matches. Germline CDR1 is MNHEY and CDR2 is SMNVEV (reference sequence). The CDR3 covers 14 residues. CDR3 loop: CASSTGTGMYEQYF. The CDR3 DNA reads as TGTGCCAGCAGTACCGGGACAGGGATGTACGAGCAGTACTTC.

There are many counts of this clonotype. The chain carries TRBV6-6 and TRBJ2-1, with D perhaps being TRBD1 or TRBD2 (5 bases each). The CDR3 is 17 residues long. The germline gives CDR1 MNHNY, CDR2 SVGAGI (reference sequence). The germline V and J ends were trimmed by 2 bases and 2 bases, with 16 bases remaining between them. CDR3 amino acids: CASSYLPHGGTYNEQFF. CDR3 nucleotide sequence: TGTGCCAGCAGTTACCTGCCGCATGGGGGTACCTACAATGAGCAGTTCTTC.

This rearrangement joins TRBV19 to TRBJ2-1; 7 bases align to TRBD1. With 3 bases clipped from V and 14 bases from J, the junction kept 10 bases outside the gene matches. The CDR3 spans 13 residues. CDR1 and CDR2 (germline): LNHDA, SQIVND (reference sequence). The DNA of the CDR3 is TGTGCCAGTAGTATTCCCACAGGGGTTGGGAAGTTCTTC. The encoded protein is CASSIPTGVGKFF.

This clonotype has a count of ten or more. The V and J genes are TRBV4-1 and TRBJ2-7; 9 positions match TRBD2. J lost 4 bases, V lost 5 bases, and 9 bases had no gene match. Per germline, CDR1 MGHRA and CDR2 YSYEKL. CDR3 length: 15 amino acids. CDR3: CASSALAGGHYEQYF. The CDR3 coding sequence is TGCGCCAGCAGCGCTCTTGCGGGGGGGCATTACGAGCAGTACTTC.

This clonotype appeared a few times. V usage is TRBV4-2 and J usage is TRBJ2-1; TRBD1 or TRBD2 may be the D gene (5 bases each). The CDR3 runs to 17 residues. Germline CDR1 reads LGHNA; CDR2 reads YNFKEQ. V gave up 4 bases and J gave up 7 bases, with 23 bases separating them. DNA for the CDR3: TGTGCCAGCAGCCCACAGGAACTAGGTAGGGTCAGGAATGAGCAGTTCTTC. It encodes CASSPQELGRVRNEQFF.

This clonotype was counted a single time. The chain is built from TRBV12-3 or TRBV12-4 and TRBJ2-6, with TRBD1 matching over 8 bases. The CDR3 totals 18 residues. The trim removed 5 bases at V and 4 bases at J, leaving 13 bases unmatched. The CDR3 region has the DNA TGTGCCAGCAGTCTTCCGGGACAGGATTTTTCCGGGGCCAACGTCCTGACTTTC. The encoded protein is CASSLPGQDFSGANVLTF.

J is TRBJ2-3 and V is TRBV3-1; 8 bases match TRBD2. Trimming removed 2 bases from V and 2 bases from J; junction bases left unmatched: 9. Per germline, CDR1 LGHDT and CDR2 YNNKEL (reference sequence). The CDR3 totals 17 residues. In DNA form, the CDR3 reads TGTGCCAGCAGCCAAAGGTCGCTAGCGGGTACCACAGATACGCAGTATTTT. Translating it yields CASSQRSLAGTTDTQYF.

This clonotype was seen repeatedly, ten times or more. The chain recombines TRBV19 with TRBJ2-2; D gene uncertain. V was cut by 3 bases and J by 4 bases, with 9 bases left in between. The CDR3 extends over 14 amino acids. CDR1 and CDR2 from the germline V gene are LNHDA and SQIVND (reference sequence). CDR3: CASSIQRPTGELFF. The CDR3 coding sequence is TGTGCCAGTAGTATCCAAAGGCCCACCGGGGAGCTGTTTTTT.

The rearrangement links TRBV4-1 to TRBJ1-1; D not resolved. Germline CDR1 MGHRA, CDR2 YSYEKL. V lost 1 base, J lost 7 bases, and 10 bases lay in between. The CDR3 has 13 residues. CDR3 region: CASSQVELLEAFF. The CDR3, as DNA: TGCGCCAGCAGCCAAGTGGAACTACTTGAAGCTTTCTTT.

This clonotype was found a few times. The chain links TRBV4-3 to TRBJ2-5; perhaps TRBD2 as D (5 bases). The V and J ends lost 0 bases and 5 bases respectively, with 13 bases between them. CDR3 length: 15 residues. Germline assignment: CDR1 LGHNA and CDR2 YSLEER. The CDR3 DNA sequence: TGCGCCAGCAGCCAAGAGCGGGCTCCTGGGGAGACCCAGTACTTC. It yields the protein CASSQERAPGETQYF.

In its sample, this clonotype was seen many times. The chain carries TRBV7-8 and TRBJ2-1; D is perhaps TRBD1 (6 bases). The germline CDR1 and CDR2 sequences are SGHVS and FQNEAQ. V was cut by 0 bases and J by 0 bases, with 9 bases left in between. CDR3 size: 16 residues. The CDR3, as DNA: TGTGCCAGCAGCTTAGCGGGGGCAAGCTCCTACAATGAGCAGTTCTTC. Its protein product is CASSLAGASSYNEQFF.

The chain carries TRBV6-6 and TRBJ2-1, with TRBD2 matching over 9 bases. Per germline, CDR1 MNHNY and CDR2 SVGAGI (reference sequence). The CDR3 extends over 16 amino acids. With V trimmed by 0 bases and J by 7 bases, 7 bases remained unmatched. CDR3 nucleotides: TGTGCCAGCAGTTACTCGAGCGGGGGGACCGATAATGAGCAGTTCTTC. This encodes CASSYSSGGTDNEQFF.

This clonotype has just a few counts. The rearrangement joins TRBV6-1 to TRBJ2-3; weak D call: TRBD2 (5 bases). V was clipped by 3 bases and J by 0 bases, with 10 bases between them. CDR1 is MNHNS, CDR2 SASEGT, per germline. This CDR3 comprises 15 residues. CDR3 bases: TGTGCCAGCAGTGAGGGAGAGAGGAGCACAGATACGCAGTATTTT. Amino acid sequence: CASSEGERSTDTQYF.

The J gene is TRBJ2-7, the V gene TRBV7-4; D is uncertain. The CDR3 extends over 14 amino acids. V lost 4 bases and J 1 base, leaving 11 bases between the germline ends. Germline CDR1 SGHVT, CDR2 SQSDAQ. The CDR3 bases are TGTGCCAGCAGCTCGGCGCTAACTTCCTACGAGCAGTACGTC. Translated, it gives CASSSALTSYEQYV.

This clonotype has only a few counts. The chain employs TRBV10-1 and TRBJ2-5, with D possibly being TRBD1 (8 bases). The V gene's germline CDR1 is WNHNN and CDR2 SYGVQD (reference sequence). The CDR3 runs to 15 residues. Trimming stripped 2 bases from V and 5 bases from J, with 15 bases between. CDR3 residues: CASSEGQGGLETQYF. In DNA, the CDR3 is TGCGCCAGCAGTGAGGGACAGGGAGGGTTGGAGACCCAGTACTTC.

The chain combines TRBV19 with TRBJ2-7; D is unclear. Germline V gene lookup returns CDR1 LNHDA and CDR2 SQIVND (reference sequence). The CDR3 is 13 amino acids. V gave up 3 bases and J gave up 5 bases, with 11 bases separating them. CDR3 amino acids: CASSITRSNEQYF. The CDR3 DNA reads as TGTGCCAGTAGTATCACCAGGTCGAACGAGCAGTACTTC.

This clonotype was detected only a few times. The rearrangement links TRBV28 to TRBJ2-2; 9 bases map to TRBD1. Germline lookup yields CDR1 MDHEN and CDR2 SYDVKM. The CDR3 consists of 18 residues. V lost 5 bases and J lost 0; bases outside the gene matches: 10. This chain's CDR3 is CASSTIINRGPNTGELFF. As DNA, the CDR3 is TGTGCCAGCAGTACCATAATCAACAGGGGGCCGAACACCGGGGAGCTGTTTTTT.

This clonotype was recorded at least ten times. This chain uses TRBV7-2 with TRBJ2-1, with a tentative D call TRBD2 (6 bases). Trimming removed 5 bases from V and 1 base from J, with 15 bases in between. Germline V CDR1 and CDR2: SGHTA, FQGNSA. The CDR3 contains 16 residues. The chain's CDR3 is CASSQMGGSSYNEQFF. The CDR3 region has the DNA TGTGCCAGCAGCCAAATGGGGGGTTCGTCCTACAATGAGCAGTTCTTC. Full variable domain (outside the CDR3, taken from reference TRBV7-2 and TRBJ2-1): GAGVSQSPSNKVTEKGKDVELRCDPISGHTALYWYRQSLGQGLEFLIYFQGNSAPDKSGLPSDRFSAERTGGSVSTLTIQRTQQEDSAVYLCASSQMGGSSYNEQFFGPGTRLTVL.